This T cell receptor beta chain was captured by sequencing in a study of human T cells and chemical hapten exposure. Study-wide results and caveats: Expanded TCRs clustered into significantly more large CDR3 similarity groups than controls, the analysis revealed.

As to time point: patch test 3, about 24 weeks after DPC sensitization. Stated treatment: therapeutic diphenylcyclopropenone sensitization with weekly scalp DPC. The study enrolled 18 to 70-year-old alopecia patients suitable for DPC. The library attached unique molecular identifiers to individual cDNA molecules. Original processing notes: Individual samples carried between roughly 23,224 and 700,000 TCRs, with some 100,000 as the median. Via MiXCR, TCRdb re-called the RACE reads, giving one row per CDR3 protein. It is TCRdb's table, rather than the study itself, that gives the V and J calls and clone size. Among some 96,000 distinct CDR3 sequences listed, about 28% were seen once. The CDR3 has 16 amino acids. Germline values: CDR1 WNHNN, CDR2 SYGVQD (reference sequence). V lost 6 bases to trimming and J lost 3 bases; unmatched junction nucleotides: 7. This clonotype was seen only a few times. Its target is not known.

The TCR sequence derives from a man aged 40-49 years with alopecia areata. Some clones in this sample may be carry-over from other donors' samples. The sample here was whole blood, taken in connection with sensitization to the hapten diphenylcyclopropenone (DPC). The gene calls are TRBV10-1 and TRBJ2-1, with TRBD2 matching 11 bases. CDR3 DNA sequence: TGCGCCAGCAGGAAAACCGGGACTAGCGGCTACAATGAGCAGTTCTTC. Amino acid sequence: CASRKTGTSGYNEQFF.